The rows below give T cell receptor beta chains drawn from one sample of a study of T cell responses to AZD1222 COVID-19 vaccine. Sequencing was performed with immunoSEQ multiplex PCR; in TCRdb, only in-frame clones are kept and a portion is missing. The sample includes 180,000 or so clones, 90% to 95% seen only once; the top ten take about 1.5%. The sample here was peripheral blood, taken 28 days after the second AZD1222 dose. These receptors were taken from an adult who received the AZD1222 COVID-19 vaccine. CDR3s include the opening cysteine and the closing phenylalanine or tryptophan. Fields, in order: D gene, J gene, V gene, clone size, CDR3 DNA, CDR3 protein. The D gene is left open where the match is weak. Clone size is shown for a subset of rows, as once, few, many or a class of expanded clone.

d_gene: TRBD1
j_gene: TRBJ1-2
v_gene: TRBV12-5
abundance: .
CDR3nt: TGTGCTAGTGCTGGACAGGGTGGGGGAACTAACTATGGCTACACCTTC
CDR3aa: CASAGQGGGTNYGYTF

d_gene: .
j_gene: TRBJ1-2
v_gene: TRBV29-1
abundance: .
CDR3nt: TGCAGCGTTGAAGAGGCTGGGTTGTGGGCCTATGGCTACACCTTC
CDR3aa: CSVEEAGLWAYGYTF

d_gene: .
j_gene: TRBJ1-2
v_gene: TRBV5-1
abundance: .
CDR3nt: TGCGCCAGCAGCTTGGAGGCCGGGGTCGAGGGAGGCTACACCTTC
CDR3aa: CASSLEAGVEGGYTF

d_gene: .
j_gene: TRBJ1-5
v_gene: TRBV6-5
abundance: once
CDR3nt: TGTGCCAGCAATAGGGGTCAGCCCCAGCATTTT
CDR3aa: CASNRGQPQHF

d_gene: .
j_gene: TRBJ1-2
v_gene: TRBV6-5
abundance: .
CDR3nt: TGTGCCAGCAGTTCCCCTTCGGGGGGCGGCTATGGCTACACCTTC
CDR3aa: CASSSPSGGGYGYTF

d_gene: .
j_gene: TRBJ2-2
v_gene: TRBV5-1
abundance: .
CDR3nt: TGCGCCAGCAGCTGGAGGGGGGCCAACACCGGGGAGCTGTTTTTT
CDR3aa: CASSWRGANTGELFF

d_gene: .
j_gene: TRBJ1-1
v_gene: TRBV5-4
abundance: .
CDR3nt: TGTGCCAGCAGCTTCCGAAGACTGAACACGAACACTGAAGCTTTCTTT
CDR3aa: CASSFRRLNTNTEAFF

d_gene: .
j_gene: TRBJ1-1
v_gene: TRBV5-1
abundance: .
CDR3nt: TGCGCCAGCAGCTTGTCGGGTTATGAAGCTTTCTTT
CDR3aa: CASSLSGYEAFF

d_gene: .
j_gene: TRBJ1-1
v_gene: TRBV28
abundance: few
CDR3nt: TGTGCCGCTTATGACTTTATGAACACTGAAGCTTTCTTT
CDR3aa: CAAYDFMNTEAFF

d_gene: .
j_gene: TRBJ2-3
v_gene: TRBV5-1
abundance: .
CDR3nt: TGCGCCAGCAGCACCGGGGATACGCAGTATTTT
CDR3aa: CASSTGDTQYF

d_gene: TRBD1
j_gene: TRBJ1-1
v_gene: TRBV30
abundance: .
CDR3nt: TGTGCCTGGAGTGCGGGACAGGGAACCCAGAGGACTGAAGCTTTCTTT
CDR3aa: CAWSAGQGTQRTEAFF

d_gene: .
j_gene: TRBJ2-7
v_gene: TRBV12-3/TRBV12-4
abundance: .
CDR3nt: TGTGCCAGCAGTTTAGGGCCCTTAGTCGAGCAGTACTTC
CDR3aa: CASSLGPLVEQYF

d_gene: .
j_gene: TRBJ2-1
v_gene: TRBV7-8
abundance: .
CDR3nt: TGTGCCAGCAGCTTAGTAGAAGGTAAAGTTGAGCAGTTCTTC
CDR3aa: CASSLVEGKVEQFF

d_gene: .
j_gene: TRBJ1-5
v_gene: TRBV29-1
abundance: .
CDR3nt: TGCAGCGTTGGGGGCGGCAATCAGCCCCAGCATTTT
CDR3aa: CSVGGGNQPQHF

d_gene: TRBD2
j_gene: TRBJ2-5
v_gene: TRBV3-1/TRBV3-2
abundance: .
CDR3nt: TGTGCCAGCAGCCTACGGACTAGCGGGGGGGCGGAGACCCAGTACTTC
CDR3aa: CASSLRTSGGAETQYF

d_gene: .
j_gene: TRBJ1-1
v_gene: TRBV6-5
abundance: .
CDR3nt: TGTGCCACCGATCCAGGGGTCAGGAACACTGAAGCTTTCTTT
CDR3aa: CATDPGVRNTEAFF

d_gene: .
j_gene: TRBJ2-7
v_gene: TRBV27
abundance: once
CDR3nt: TGTGCCAGCAGTTCGGGCCTAGGGGAGCAGTACTTC
CDR3aa: CASSSGLGEQYF

d_gene: TRBD1
j_gene: TRBJ2-7
v_gene: TRBV28
abundance: .
CDR3nt: TGTGCCAGCAACAGAGGGGGCGCCTACGAGCAGTACTTC
CDR3aa: CASNRGGAYEQYF

d_gene: TRBD1
j_gene: TRBJ1-1
v_gene: TRBV7-9
abundance: .
CDR3nt: TGTGCCAGCAGCTACGGACAGGGTCCCACTGAAGCTTTCTTT
CDR3aa: CASSYGQGPTEAFF

d_gene: TRBD1
j_gene: TRBJ1-2
v_gene: TRBV14
abundance: .
CDR3nt: TGTGCCAGCACTTCAATCGGACAGGAGGGCTACACCTTC
CDR3aa: CASTSIGQEGYTF

d_gene: TRBD1
j_gene: TRBJ1-2
v_gene: TRBV5-6
abundance: .
CDR3nt: TGTGCCAGCAGCCTAGGACAGGGGTGGAACTATGGCTACACCTTC
CDR3aa: CASSLGQGWNYGYTF

d_gene: .
j_gene: TRBJ2-7
v_gene: TRBV6-5
abundance: .
CDR3nt: TGTGCCAGCAGTCCCCTCCTGGGGTACGAGCAGTACTTC
CDR3aa: CASSPLLGYEQYF

d_gene: .
j_gene: TRBJ2-1
v_gene: TRBV21-1
abundance: many
CDR3nt: TGTGCCAGCAGCAAAGTAGAGATAACTAGCTCCTACAATGAGCAGTTCTTC
CDR3aa: CASSKVEITSSYNEQFF

d_gene: .
j_gene: TRBJ1-2
v_gene: TRBV6-6
abundance: .
CDR3nt: TGTGCCAGCAGTTACGTTCTAATAGGGGCGCAGGGTGGCTACACCTTC
CDR3aa: CASSYVLIGAQGGYTF

d_gene: TRBD1
j_gene: TRBJ1-4
v_gene: TRBV7-9
abundance: .
CDR3nt: TGTGCCAGCAGCTTAGCGCCGGGACAGGGGGATGAAAAACTGTTTTTT
CDR3aa: CASSLAPGQGDEKLFF

d_gene: TRBD2
j_gene: TRBJ2-3
v_gene: TRBV7-9
abundance: .
CDR3nt: TGTGCCAGCAGCTTATCGGCTAGCGGGGGATATGGGGCAGATACGCAGTATTTT
CDR3aa: CASSLSASGGYGADTQYF

d_gene: .
j_gene: TRBJ2-5
v_gene: TRBV5-8
abundance: .
CDR3nt: TGTGCCAGCAGCTTGACAGGACGAATGTCGGAGACCCAGTACTTC
CDR3aa: CASSLTGRMSETQYF

d_gene: .
j_gene: TRBJ1-4
v_gene: TRBV30
abundance: .
CDR3nt: TGTGCCTGGAGTTGGGGGCAGAATGAAAAACTGTTTTTT
CDR3aa: CAWSWGQNEKLFF

d_gene: .
j_gene: TRBJ1-1
v_gene: TRBV27
abundance: .
CDR3nt: TGTGCCAGCAGTTCCGCGGGTGGCACTGAAGCTTTCTTT
CDR3aa: CASSSAGGTEAFF

d_gene: .
j_gene: TRBJ2-6
v_gene: TRBV19
abundance: .
CDR3nt: TGTGCCAGTAGGGCCAGGGGAACGTCTGGGGCCAACGTCCTGACTTTC
CDR3aa: CASRARGTSGANVLTF

d_gene: .
j_gene: TRBJ1-1
v_gene: TRBV2
abundance: .
CDR3nt: TGTGCCAGCAGTGAAACCCTGAACACTGAAGCTTTCTTT
CDR3aa: CASSETLNTEAFF

d_gene: .
j_gene: TRBJ2-7
v_gene: TRBV7-9
abundance: .
CDR3nt: TGTGCCAGCAGCTCGGAGCCCTACGAGCAGTACTTC
CDR3aa: CASSSEPYEQYF

d_gene: .
j_gene: TRBJ2-1
v_gene: TRBV7-9
abundance: .
CDR3nt: TGTGCCAGCAGCTTATCTTGGGGGGCGGGGAATGAGCAGTTCTTC
CDR3aa: CASSLSWGAGNEQFF

d_gene: TRBD1
j_gene: TRBJ1-1
v_gene: TRBV10-3
abundance: .
CDR3nt: TGTGCCATCAGTGGGCGGGACAGGGGGCGAGGGACTGAAGCTTTCTTT
CDR3aa: CAISGRDRGRGTEAFF

d_gene: TRBD1
j_gene: TRBJ1-3
v_gene: TRBV28
abundance: .
CDR3nt: TGTGCCAGCAGTACACCGGGACAGGGGACTGGAAACACCATATATTTT
CDR3aa: CASSTPGQGTGNTIYF

d_gene: TRBD1
j_gene: TRBJ1-3
v_gene: TRBV6-5
abundance: .
CDR3nt: TGTGCCAGCAGTTACTCGGGACAGGGGGCTGGAAACACCATATATTTT
CDR3aa: CASSYSGQGAGNTIYF

d_gene: .
j_gene: TRBJ1-5
v_gene: TRBV6-2/TRBV6-3
abundance: few
CDR3nt: TGTGCCAGCAGTTACTCGAAAACTGGTCAGCCCCAGCATTTT
CDR3aa: CASSYSKTGQPQHF

d_gene: .
j_gene: TRBJ2-5
v_gene: TRBV12-1
abundance: .
CDR3nt: TGTGCCAGCAGCCACAGGGACTTCCAAGAGACCCAGTACTTC
CDR3aa: CASSHRDFQETQYF

d_gene: .
j_gene: TRBJ1-1
v_gene: TRBV2
abundance: once
CDR3nt: TGTGCCAGCAGTGCGAACACTGAAGCTTTCTTT
CDR3aa: CASSANTEAFF

d_gene: .
j_gene: TRBJ1-1
v_gene: TRBV28
abundance: .
CDR3nt: TGTGCCAGCACCGGCAGGGAATTGAAAGCTTTCTTT
CDR3aa: CASTGRELKAFF

d_gene: TRBD1
j_gene: TRBJ1-5
v_gene: TRBV19
abundance: few
CDR3nt: TGTGCCAGTAGTACCTACAACAGGGGTAATCAGCCCCAGCATTTT
CDR3aa: CASSTYNRGNQPQHF

d_gene: TRBD1
j_gene: TRBJ2-2
v_gene: TRBV5-1
abundance: once
CDR3nt: TGCGCCAGCAGCCTAAGACAGGGATCGCCCGGGGAGCTGTTTTTT
CDR3aa: CASSLRQGSPGELFF